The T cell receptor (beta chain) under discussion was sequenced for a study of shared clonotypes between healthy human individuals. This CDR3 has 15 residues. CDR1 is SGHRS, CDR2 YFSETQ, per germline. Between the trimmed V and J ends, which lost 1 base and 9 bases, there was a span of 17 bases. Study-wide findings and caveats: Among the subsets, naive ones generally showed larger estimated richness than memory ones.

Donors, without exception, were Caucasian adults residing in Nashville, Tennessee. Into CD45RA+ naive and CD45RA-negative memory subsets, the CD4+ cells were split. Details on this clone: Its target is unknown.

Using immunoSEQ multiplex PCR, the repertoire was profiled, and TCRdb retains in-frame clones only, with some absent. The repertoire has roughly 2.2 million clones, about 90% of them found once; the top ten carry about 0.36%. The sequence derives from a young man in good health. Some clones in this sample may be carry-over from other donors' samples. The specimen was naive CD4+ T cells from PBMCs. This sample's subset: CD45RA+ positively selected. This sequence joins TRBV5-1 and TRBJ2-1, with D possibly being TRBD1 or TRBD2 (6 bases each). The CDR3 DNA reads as TGCGCCAGCAGCTTGAGGAGGATCGGGGGCGGTGAGCAGTTCTTC. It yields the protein CASSLRRIGGGEQFF.